This record concerns one T cell receptor (beta chain) sequence. The data belong to a study of blood T cell repertoires in COVID-19. Overall study context: The study drew acute and convalescent COVID-19 samples from the United States, Italy and Spain.

Seattle enrolled patients during active infection and tracked them longitudinally. Authors' analysis steps: Amplification with reference gene primers provided the estimates of nucleated cell counts. Assay used: immunoSEQ multiplex PCR; TCRdb lists only in-frame clones, some missing. The V and J calls and clone size come from that table; D and trimming were worked out from the DNA. The sample carries about 280,000 clones, 85% to 90% recorded once. The sequencing input was peripheral blood. This receptor was identified in a woman in her 30s with COVID-19, enrolled during active disease.

CDR3: CAGYRRGPETQYF. For the CDR3, the DNA is TGTGCCGGCTACAGGCGGGGACCGGAGACCCAGTACTTC. The chain recombines TRBV2 with TRBJ2-5, with D perhaps TRBD2 (6 bases). The germline V gene has CDR1 SNHLY and CDR2 FYNNEI. V was pared by 11 bases and J by 5 bases, with 18 bases between. This CDR3 is built from 13 residues.